Sequencing of this T cell receptor (beta chain) was carried out in a study of blood T cell repertoires in COVID-19. Study details: Sites in the United States, Italy and Spain provided acute and convalescent COVID-19 samples.

Generated by immunoSEQ multiplex PCR, the TCRdb table keeps only in-frame clones and is missing some. This sample carries about 180,000 clones, almost 80% of them seen once, and the ten largest clones take less than 30%. The source is a woman between 70 and 85 years old with acute or convalescent COVID-19. Source material: peripheral blood.

The CDR3 loop is CASSLQASGSTDTQYF. In nucleotides, the CDR3 is TGTGCCAGCAGCTTACAGGCTAGCGGTTCCACAGATACGCAGTATTTT. This chain links TRBV7-2 with TRBJ2-3, with 7 bases that match TRBD2. The CDR3 is 16 amino acids. V was clipped by 2 bases and J by 2 bases; unmatched bases: 7. Germline loops: CDR1 SGHTA, CDR2 FQGNSA.